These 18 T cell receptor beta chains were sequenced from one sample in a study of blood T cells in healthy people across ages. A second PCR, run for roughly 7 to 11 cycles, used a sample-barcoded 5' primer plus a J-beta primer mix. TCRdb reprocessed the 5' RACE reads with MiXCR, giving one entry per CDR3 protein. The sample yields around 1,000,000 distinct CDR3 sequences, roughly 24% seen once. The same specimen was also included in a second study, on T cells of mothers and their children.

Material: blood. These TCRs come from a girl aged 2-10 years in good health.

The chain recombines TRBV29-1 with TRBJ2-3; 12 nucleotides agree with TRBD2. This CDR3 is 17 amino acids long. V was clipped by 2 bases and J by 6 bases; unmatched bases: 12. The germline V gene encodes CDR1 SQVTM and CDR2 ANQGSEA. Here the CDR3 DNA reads TGCAGCGTTGAAAATATGGCTAGCGGGAGGGACACGGATACGCAGTATTTT. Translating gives CSVENMASGRDTDTQYF.

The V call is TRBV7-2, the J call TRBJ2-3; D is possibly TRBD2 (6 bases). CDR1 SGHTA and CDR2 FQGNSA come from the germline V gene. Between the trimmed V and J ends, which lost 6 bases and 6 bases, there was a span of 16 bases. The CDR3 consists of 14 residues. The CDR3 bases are TGTGCCAGCAGTCCGGGTTGGGGGGTGGATACGCAGTATTTT. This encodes CASSPGWGVDTQYF.

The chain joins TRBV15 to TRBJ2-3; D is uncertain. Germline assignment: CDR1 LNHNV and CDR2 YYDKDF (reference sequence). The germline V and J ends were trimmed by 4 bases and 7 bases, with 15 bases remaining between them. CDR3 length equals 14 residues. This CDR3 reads CATSISPLDYTQYF. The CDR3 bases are TGTGCCACCAGCATATCACCACTCGACTATACGCAGTATTTT.

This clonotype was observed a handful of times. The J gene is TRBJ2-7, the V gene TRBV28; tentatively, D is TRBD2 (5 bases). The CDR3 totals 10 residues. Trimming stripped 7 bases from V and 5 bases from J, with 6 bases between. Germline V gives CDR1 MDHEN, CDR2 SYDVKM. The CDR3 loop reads CASTGNEQYF. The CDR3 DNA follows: TGTGCCAGCACCGGGAACGAGCAGTACTTC.

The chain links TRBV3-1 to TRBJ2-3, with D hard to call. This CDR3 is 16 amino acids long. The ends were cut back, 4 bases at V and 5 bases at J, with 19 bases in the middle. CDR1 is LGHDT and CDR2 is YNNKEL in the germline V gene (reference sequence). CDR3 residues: CASSPSADEAQDTQYF. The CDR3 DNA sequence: TGTGCCAGCAGCCCAAGCGCAGACGAAGCACAAGATACGCAGTATTTT.

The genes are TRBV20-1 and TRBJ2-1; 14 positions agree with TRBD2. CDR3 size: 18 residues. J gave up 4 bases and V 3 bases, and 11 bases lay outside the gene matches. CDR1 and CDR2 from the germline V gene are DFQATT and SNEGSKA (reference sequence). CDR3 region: CSASKPGLAGGGYNEQFF. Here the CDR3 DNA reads TGCAGTGCTAGCAAACCAGGACTAGCGGGGGGCGGATACAATGAGCAGTTCTTC.

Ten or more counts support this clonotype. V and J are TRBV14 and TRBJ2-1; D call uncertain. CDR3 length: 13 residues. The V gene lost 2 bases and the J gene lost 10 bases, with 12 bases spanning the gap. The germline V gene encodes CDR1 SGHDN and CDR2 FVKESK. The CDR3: CASSQQRTQEQFF. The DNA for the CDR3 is TGTGCCAGCAGCCAACAACGTACCCAGGAGCAGTTCTTC.

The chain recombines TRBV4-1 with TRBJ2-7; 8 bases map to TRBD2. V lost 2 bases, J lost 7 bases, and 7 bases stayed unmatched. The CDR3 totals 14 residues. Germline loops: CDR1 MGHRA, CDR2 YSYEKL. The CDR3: CASSQTSGPEEQYF. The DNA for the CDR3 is TGCGCCAGCAGCCAAACTAGCGGACCTGAGGAGCAGTACTTC.

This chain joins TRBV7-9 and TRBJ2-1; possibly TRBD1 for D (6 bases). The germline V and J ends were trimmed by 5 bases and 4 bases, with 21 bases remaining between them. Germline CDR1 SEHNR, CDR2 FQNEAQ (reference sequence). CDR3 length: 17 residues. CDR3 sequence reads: CASSGGDRPAIYNEQFF. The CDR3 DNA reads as TGTGCCAGCAGCGGGGGCGACAGACCCGCGATATACAATGAGCAGTTCTTC.

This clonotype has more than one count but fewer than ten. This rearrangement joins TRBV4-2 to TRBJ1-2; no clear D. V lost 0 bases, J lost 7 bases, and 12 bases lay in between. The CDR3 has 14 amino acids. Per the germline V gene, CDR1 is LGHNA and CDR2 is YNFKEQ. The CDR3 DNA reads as TGTGCCAGCAGCCAAGAGGTGCAACACGTTGGCTACACCTTC. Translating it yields CASSQEVQHVGYTF.

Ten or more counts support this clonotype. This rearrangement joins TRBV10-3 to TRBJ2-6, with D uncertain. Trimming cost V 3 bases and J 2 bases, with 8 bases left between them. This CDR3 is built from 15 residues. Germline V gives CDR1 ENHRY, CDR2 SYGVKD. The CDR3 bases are TGTGCCATCAGTGACAGAGGAGCTGGGGCCAACGTCCTGACTTTC. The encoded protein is CAISDRGAGANVLTF.

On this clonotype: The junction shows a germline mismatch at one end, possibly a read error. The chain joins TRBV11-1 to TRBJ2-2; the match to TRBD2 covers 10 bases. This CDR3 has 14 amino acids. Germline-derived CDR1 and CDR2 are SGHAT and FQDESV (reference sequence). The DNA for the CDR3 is TGTGCCAGCAGCCTAGCGGGGGCCGGCGGGGAGCTGTTTTTT. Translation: CASSLAGAGGELFF.

This CDR3 is CASSLEWRQVEEQYF. CDR3 nucleotide sequence: TGTGCCAGCAGCTTAGAGTGGAGACAGGTGGAGGAGCAGTACTTC. The V call is TRBV7-2, the J call TRBJ2-7; D might be TRBD1 (6 bases). This CDR3 has 15 residues. Germline V lookup: CDR1 SGHTA, CDR2 FQGNSA. Trimming removed 1 base from V and 7 bases from J, with 17 bases in between.

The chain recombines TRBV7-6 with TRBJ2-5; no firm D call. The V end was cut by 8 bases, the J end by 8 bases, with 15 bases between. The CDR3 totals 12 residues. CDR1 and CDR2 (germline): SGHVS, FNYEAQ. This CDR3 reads CASVAGGLTQYF. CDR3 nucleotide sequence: TGTGCCAGCGTGGCAGGCGGTCTAACCCAGTACTTC.

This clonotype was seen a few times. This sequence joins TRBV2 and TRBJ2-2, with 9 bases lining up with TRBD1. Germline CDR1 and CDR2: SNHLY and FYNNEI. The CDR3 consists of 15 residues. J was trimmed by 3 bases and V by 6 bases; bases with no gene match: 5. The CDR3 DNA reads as TGTGCCAGCAGCCGGGACAGGGCGGACACCGGGGAGCTGTTTTTT. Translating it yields CASSRDRADTGELFF. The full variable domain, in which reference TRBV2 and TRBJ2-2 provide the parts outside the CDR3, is EPEVTQTPSHQVTQMGQEVILRCVPISNHLYFYWYRQILGQKVEFLVSFYNNEISEKSEIFDDQFSVERPDGSNFTLKIRSTKLEDSAMYFCASSRDRADTGELFFGEGSRLTVL.

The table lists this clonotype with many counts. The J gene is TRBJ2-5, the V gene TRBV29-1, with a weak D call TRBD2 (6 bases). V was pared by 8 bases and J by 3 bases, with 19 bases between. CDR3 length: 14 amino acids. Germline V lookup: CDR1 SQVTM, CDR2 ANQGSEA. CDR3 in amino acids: CSSEGRGGEETQYF. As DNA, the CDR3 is TGCAGCTCCGAGGGACGGGGAGGAGAAGAGACCCAGTACTTC. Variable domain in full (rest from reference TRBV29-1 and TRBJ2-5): SAVISQKPSRDICQRGTSLTIQCQVDSQVTMMFWYRQQPGQSLTLIATANQGSEATYESGFVIDKFPISRPNLTFSTLTVSNMSPEDSSIYLCSSEGRGGEETQYFGPGTRLLVL.

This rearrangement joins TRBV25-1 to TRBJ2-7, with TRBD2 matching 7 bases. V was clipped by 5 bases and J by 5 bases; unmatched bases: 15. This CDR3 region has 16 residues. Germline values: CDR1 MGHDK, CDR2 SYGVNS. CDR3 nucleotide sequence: TGTGCCAGCAGTCCCCACCGGGACTACCTCATCGACGAGCAGTACTTC. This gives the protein CASSPHRDYLIDEQYF.

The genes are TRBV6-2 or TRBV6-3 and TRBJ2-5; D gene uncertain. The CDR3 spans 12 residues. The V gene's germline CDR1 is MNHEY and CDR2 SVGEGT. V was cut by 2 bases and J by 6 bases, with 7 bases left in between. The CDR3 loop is CASSYQPQTQYF. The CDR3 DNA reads TGTGCCAGCAGTTACCAGCCACAGACCCAGTACTTC.